The clone carrying this T cell receptor (beta chain) was picked up many times. The sample belongs to a study of T cells after yellow fever vaccination. The wider study: With SMART-Seq v4 Ultra Low Input, the fractions containing low cell numbers were prepared.

CDR3 size: 17 residues. V was cut by 1 base and J by 6 bases, with 19 bases left in between. Germline values: CDR1 KGHDR, CDR2 SFDVKD. TCRdb redid the calling of the 5' RACE reads with MiXCR, one entry per CDR3 protein. Among hundreds of thousands of distinct CDR3 sequences listed, about 3.5% were seen once. The sequenced sample was PBMCs, obtained on the day of the yellow fever booster vaccination. The chain recombines TRBV24-1 with TRBJ2-3, with D tentatively TRBD1 or TRBD2 (6 bases each). The clonotype originates from a man aged 18-30 years who received the YFV17D yellow fever vaccine. In DNA, the CDR3 is TGTGCCACCAGTGATTTACCGGGGGCCCGCTCAGGTGATACGCAGTATTTT. Translated, it gives CATSDLPGARSGDTQYF.